The rows below give T cell receptor beta chains drawn from one sample of a study of beta chain features in type 1 diabetes. Profiled with immunoSEQ multiplex PCR; TCRdb holds only in-frame clones, not every one. The sample consists of 350,000 to 400,000 clones, less than 15% of them appearing once. The specimen sequenced was naive CD4+ T cells from blood. All receptors derive from a woman aged 18-29 years in good health. CDR3s leave out the opening cysteine and the closing phenylalanine or tryptophan. Where a row states a size, it is once, few, many or the class of an expanded clone; other rows omit it.

J gene: TRBJ2-5
V gene: TRBV29-1
clone size: .
CDR3 protein: SVNRGLVMDRKETQY

J gene: TRBJ2-1
V gene: TRBV29-1
clone size: few
CDR3 protein: SVETTSSYNEQF

J gene: TRBJ1-2
V gene: TRBV30
clone size: few
CDR3 protein: AWSVVQSYGYT

J gene: TRBJ2-5
V gene: TRBV30
clone size: few
CDR3 protein: AWSHRVTGTQY

J gene: TRBJ2-1
V gene: TRBV5-1
clone size: .
CDR3 protein: ASSLASGSSYNEQF

J gene: TRBJ2-7
V gene: TRBV9
clone size: .
CDR3 protein: ASSSSIVSGRGEQY

J gene: .
V gene: TRBV29-1
clone size: .
CDR3 protein: SVGVYEQY

J gene: TRBJ2-7
V gene: TRBV4-1
clone size: few
CDR3 protein: ASSQYGLGGGTYEQY

J gene: TRBJ2-6
V gene: TRBV18
clone size: few
CDR3 protein: ASSPLILAGANVLT

J gene: TRBJ2-7
V gene: TRBV30
clone size: .
CDR3 protein: ALGTGLYEQY

J gene: TRBJ1-3
V gene: TRBV28
clone size: .
CDR3 protein: ASSLLRGTGNTIY

J gene: TRBJ2-3
V gene: TRBV14
clone size: .
CDR3 protein: ASRRTGGRIDTQY

J gene: TRBJ2-1
V gene: TRBV28
clone size: few
CDR3 protein: ASSWAKVYNEQF

J gene: TRBJ2-6
V gene: TRBV29-1
clone size: many
CDR3 protein: SGGYGANVLT

J gene: TRBJ1-2
V gene: TRBV6-5
clone size: .
CDR3 protein: ASSQSRGGYT

J gene: TRBJ2-5
V gene: TRBV25-1
clone size: few
CDR3 protein: ASSEGAGGYQETQY

J gene: TRBJ1-2
V gene: TRBV7-9
clone size: few
CDR3 protein: ASSLGGANYGYT

J gene: TRBJ1-4
V gene: TRBV6-5
clone size: .
CDR3 protein: ASSRTRNEKLF

J gene: TRBJ2-7
V gene: TRBV27
clone size: .
CDR3 protein: ASSLVLAYEQY

J gene: TRBJ2-3
V gene: TRBV5-1
clone size: once
CDR3 protein: ASSSFGTGGDTQY

J gene: TRBJ1-2
V gene: TRBV10-3
clone size: .
CDR3 protein: AISDGGQVYGYT

J gene: TRBJ2-5
V gene: TRBV5-1
clone size: .
CDR3 protein: ASSGGSQETQY

J gene: TRBJ2-5
V gene: TRBV13
clone size: .
CDR3 protein: ASSPTENQETQY

J gene: TRBJ2-7
V gene: TRBV2
clone size: .
CDR3 protein: ASKGGLNYEQY

J gene: TRBJ1-1
V gene: TRBV28
clone size: few
CDR3 protein: ASSPGGRRTEAF

J gene: TRBJ2-7
V gene: TRBV7-9
clone size: few
CDR3 protein: ASSFSQREGRRGEQY

J gene: TRBJ2-1
V gene: TRBV4-1
clone size: few
CDR3 protein: ASSARQQGDEQF

J gene: TRBJ1-1
V gene: TRBV5-6
clone size: few
CDR3 protein: ASSAGTGGRTEAF

J gene: TRBJ2-7
V gene: TRBV28
clone size: few
CDR3 protein: ASTPIRLHSYEQY

J gene: TRBJ1-2
V gene: TRBV21-1
clone size: .
CDR3 protein: ASSKLAGGYGYT

J gene: TRBJ2-1
V gene: TRBV21-1
clone size: .
CDR3 protein: AGRRGTVDDNEQF

J gene: TRBJ2-1
V gene: TRBV7-9
clone size: .
CDR3 protein: ASSLALTYTYNEQF

J gene: TRBJ1-2
V gene: TRBV6-6
clone size: .
CDR3 protein: ASTARQPLHGYT

J gene: TRBJ2-1
V gene: TRBV29-1
clone size: .
CDR3 protein: SVEGPGGNEQF

J gene: TRBJ1-2
V gene: TRBV20-1
clone size: few
CDR3 protein: SAKRQTGYT

J gene: TRBJ1-5
V gene: TRBV6-6
clone size: .
CDR3 protein: ASSPGPYQPQH

J gene: TRBJ1-1
V gene: TRBV7-3
clone size: few
CDR3 protein: ASSLPGVSEAF

J gene: TRBJ2-7
V gene: TRBV7-2
clone size: few
CDR3 protein: ASSRQQGSYEQY

J gene: TRBJ2-1
V gene: TRBV28
clone size: few
CDR3 protein: ASSLGNEQF

J gene: TRBJ2-3
V gene: TRBV30
clone size: .
CDR3 protein: AWSGTRPDTQY

J gene: TRBJ1-5
V gene: TRBV7-2
clone size: .
CDR3 protein: ASSQGQGPHQPQH

J gene: TRBJ2-3
V gene: TRBV28
clone size: few
CDR3 protein: ASSSDLGRADTQY

J gene: TRBJ2-5
V gene: TRBV7-9
clone size: few
CDR3 protein: ASSLEGLVETQY

J gene: TRBJ1-5
V gene: TRBV7-2
clone size: few
CDR3 protein: ASSPSHRPVQH

J gene: TRBJ2-5
V gene: TRBV30
clone size: .
CDR3 protein: AWSVRTQRETQY

J gene: TRBJ1-5
V gene: TRBV4-1
clone size: .
CDR3 protein: ASSPFLLTGYSNQPQH

J gene: TRBJ2-1
V gene: TRBV5-1
clone size: .
CDR3 protein: ASTLAGGDGEQF

J gene: TRBJ1-4
V gene: TRBV30
clone size: few
CDR3 protein: AWSSYSRELF

J gene: TRBJ2-7
V gene: TRBV19
clone size: .
CDR3 protein: ASSMIQGMVYEQY

J gene: TRBJ2-1
V gene: TRBV29-1
clone size: .
CDR3 protein: SITGTSSYNEQF

J gene: TRBJ2-1
V gene: TRBV30
clone size: .
CDR3 protein: AWSPGAANEQF

J gene: TRBJ2-3
V gene: TRBV19
clone size: .
CDR3 protein: ASSMGQGQGQY

J gene: TRBJ2-2
V gene: TRBV23-1
clone size: few
CDR3 protein: ASSPLAEPNTGELF

J gene: TRBJ1-2
V gene: TRBV5-4
clone size: .
CDR3 protein: ASSSRGAYGYT

J gene: TRBJ1-5
V gene: TRBV2
clone size: few
CDR3 protein: ASSATGAVQPQH